What follows are 15 T cell receptor beta chains derived from one specimen sequenced in a study of CD8+ T cells in alopecia areata. cDNA prepared by RNA extraction and subsequent reverse transcription served as the template for sequencing. The method was immunoSEQ multiplex PCR; TCRdb's version includes in-frame clones alone and lacks a portion of them. The table has about 160,000 clones, 40% to 50% seen once; the top ten hold 6.5% to 7.5%. Sequencing input: CD4+ T cells sorted from blood. The receptor source for this set is a human donor with alopecia areata.

As regards this clone: In the same sample, other DNA sequences code for this CDR3. The chain couples TRBV9 to TRBJ2-6; no firm D call. The length of the CDR3 is 15 residues. CDR1 SGDLS and CDR2 YYNGEE come from the germline V gene. The V gene lost 0 bases and the J gene lost 1 base, with 5 bases spanning the gap. The CDR3 DNA reads TGTGCCAGCAGCGTAGGAGGTTCTGGGGCCAACGTCCTGACTTTC. This codes for CASSVGGSGANVLTF.

This sequence joins TRBV4-1 and TRBJ1-5, with 10 bases lining up with TRBD1. The CDR3 runs to 16 residues. Trimming took 0 bases from V and 3 from J; bases not matched to a gene: 2. Germline-derived CDR1 and CDR2 are MGHRA and YSYEKL. The CDR3 sequence is CASSQEGQGLNQPQHF. Here the CDR3 DNA reads TGCGCCAGCAGCCAAGAGGGACAGGGGCTCAATCAGCCCCAGCATTTT.

This clone was detected only a few times. This sequence joins TRBV28 and TRBJ2-2; TRBD2 aligns across 8 bases. V dropped 8 bases and J dropped 0; count of bases not matched to a gene: 5. Per the germline V gene, CDR1 is MDHEN and CDR2 is SYDVKM. The CDR3 sequence is 15 residues long. The CDR3 reads CASQAGGTNTGELFF. CDR3 bases: TGTGCCAGCCAGGCGGGGGGAACGAACACCGGGGAGCTGTTTTTT.

This clone was seen a handful of times. The chain uses TRBV5-6 and TRBJ1-2; D not resolved. This CDR3 has 15 residues. Trimming shortened V by 2 bases and J by 0 bases, and 11 bases separated the two germline ends. CDR1 is SGHDT and CDR2 is YYEEEE in the germline V gene. Here the CDR3 reads CASSLTGLANYGYTF. The DNA of the CDR3 is TGTGCCAGCAGCTTAACCGGACTGGCTAACTATGGCTACACCTTC.

The CDR3 DNA follows: TGCGCCAGCAGCTTACAGGGGGCGCCGGGTGGCTACACCTTC. It specifies CASSLQGAPGGYTF. V usage is TRBV5-1 and J usage is TRBJ1-2, with 9 bases fitting TRBD1. Germline loops: CDR1 SGHRS, CDR2 YFSETQ. V lost 2 bases to trimming and J lost 7 bases; unmatched junction nucleotides: 6. This CDR3 has 14 amino acids.

This rearrangement joins TRBV29-1 to TRBJ2-3; D gene unclear. This CDR3 is built from 12 residues. Germline loops: CDR1 SQVTM, CDR2 ANQGSEA. Trimming took 2 bases from V and 2 from J, leaving 5 bases between them. CDR3 coding DNA: TGCAGCGTTGAATTGGTCACAGATACGCAGTATTTT. It is translated as CSVELVTDTQYF.

CDR3 residues: CASSDPGVAQETQYF. The CDR3 nucleotides are TGTGCCAGCAGTGACCCAGGGGTGGCCCAAGAGACCCAGTACTTC. The chain combines TRBV2 with TRBJ2-5; possible D gene TRBD1, 6 bases. The length of the CDR3 is 15 residues. CDR1 and CDR2 (germline): SNHLY, FYNNEI. V was clipped by 3 bases and J by 1 base, with 12 bases between them.

V gene TRBV4-1 combines with J gene TRBJ2-2; D not certain. The CDR3 is 13 residues long. CDR1 is MGHRA, CDR2 YSYEKL, per germline. V was shortened by 1 base and J by 5 bases, with 5 bases between the two germline ends. The CDR3 DNA reads TGCGCCAGCAGCCAAGCTTGGACCGGGGAGCTGTTTTTT. It translates to CASSQAWTGELFF.

This chain connects TRBV28 to TRBJ2-1; TRBD2 matches 7 bases. Germline V gene data show CDR1 as MDHEN and CDR2 as SYDVKM. Trimming took 7 bases from V and 4 from J; bases not matched to a gene: 10. This CDR3 contains 15 residues. The DNA for the CDR3 is TGTGCCAGCAACTCCGGGAGGCCAGTTTACAATGAGCAGTTCTTC. It yields the protein CASNSGRPVYNEQFF.

The gene calls are TRBV28 and TRBJ2-4; D remains ambiguous. The CDR3 runs 15 residues. The germline gives CDR1 MDHEN, CDR2 SYDVKM. V lost 8 bases to trimming and J lost 0 bases, with 14 bases between them. The CDR3 region is CASPPTVIAKNIQYF. CDR3 nucleotides: TGTGCCAGCCCCCCGACCGTGATAGCCAAAAACATTCAGTACTTC.

The rearrangement joins TRBV5-1 to TRBJ2-3; D perhaps matches TRBD2 (6 bases). Trimming removed 6 bases from V and 2 bases from J, with 19 bases in between. Germline V gives CDR1 SGHRS, CDR2 YFSETQ. This CDR3 spans 16 amino acids. CDR3 amino acids: CASTAWIAASTDTQYF. The CDR3 region has the DNA TGCGCCAGCACAGCGTGGATAGCGGCTTCCACAGATACGCAGTATTTT. The whole variable domain, remainder taken from reference TRBV5-1 and TRBJ2-3, is KAGVTQTPRYLIKTRGQQVTLSCSPISGHRSVSWYQQTPGQGLQFLFEYFSETQRNKGNFPGRFSGRQFSNSRSEMNVSTLELGDSALYLCASTAWIAASTDTQYFGPGTRLTVL.

The genes are TRBV29-1 and TRBJ2-7, with D perhaps matching TRBD2 (5 bases). In germline, CDR1 is SQVTM, CDR2 ANQGSEA. Trimming removed 4 bases from V and 1 base from J, with 11 bases in between. The length of the CDR3 is 13 residues. The CDR3: CSVGQRESYEQYF. In nucleotides, the CDR3 is TGCAGCGTTGGCCAGAGGGAATCCTACGAGCAGTACTTC.

Only a few counts were recorded for this clone. This chain connects TRBV7-9 to TRBJ1-1; D remains unclear. Germline V lookup: CDR1 SEHNR, CDR2 FQNEAQ (reference sequence). V lost 1 base, J lost 10 bases, and 13 bases lay in between. The CDR3 covers 13 residues. The CDR3 region has the DNA TGTGCCAGCAGCTTAGATATGAGGGCCGCAGCTTTCTTT. Protein: CASSLDMRAAAFF.

The rearrangement uses TRBV27 and TRBJ1-2; D call uncertain. The V end lost 2 bases, the J end lost 3 bases, and 1 base lay between the germline ends. The CDR3 extends over 11 amino acids. Germline V lookup: CDR1 MNHEY, CDR2 SMNVEV (reference sequence). CDR3 protein: CASSLDYGYTF. CDR3 nucleotides: TGTGCCAGCAGTTTAGACTATGGCTACACCTTC.

This chain uses TRBV7-9 with TRBJ2-7, with a weak D call TRBD1 (6 bases). Germline V lookup: CDR1 SEHNR, CDR2 FQNEAQ (reference sequence). The V end was cut by 2 bases, the J end by 4 bases, with 12 bases between. The CDR3 has 14 amino acids. CDR3 nucleotide sequence: TGTGCCAGCAGCTTACTGGGGGCCGCGTACGAGCAGTACTTC. This gives the protein CASSLLGAAYEQYF.